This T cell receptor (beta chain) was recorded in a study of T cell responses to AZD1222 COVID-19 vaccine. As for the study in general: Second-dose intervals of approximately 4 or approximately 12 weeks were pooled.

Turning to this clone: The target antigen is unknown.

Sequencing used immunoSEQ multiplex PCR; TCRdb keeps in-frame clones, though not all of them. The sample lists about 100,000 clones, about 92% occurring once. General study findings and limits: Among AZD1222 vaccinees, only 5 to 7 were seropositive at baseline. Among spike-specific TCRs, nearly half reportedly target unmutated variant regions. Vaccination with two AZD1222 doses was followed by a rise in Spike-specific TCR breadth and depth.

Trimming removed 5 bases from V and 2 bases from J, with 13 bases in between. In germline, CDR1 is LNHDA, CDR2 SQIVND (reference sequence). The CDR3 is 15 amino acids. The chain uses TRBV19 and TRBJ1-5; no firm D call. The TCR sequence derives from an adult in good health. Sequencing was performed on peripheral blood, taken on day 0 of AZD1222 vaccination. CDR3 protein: CASSGSLRGNQPQHF. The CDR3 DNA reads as TGTGCCAGTAGTGGATCGCTGCGGGGCAATCAGCCCCAGCATTTT.